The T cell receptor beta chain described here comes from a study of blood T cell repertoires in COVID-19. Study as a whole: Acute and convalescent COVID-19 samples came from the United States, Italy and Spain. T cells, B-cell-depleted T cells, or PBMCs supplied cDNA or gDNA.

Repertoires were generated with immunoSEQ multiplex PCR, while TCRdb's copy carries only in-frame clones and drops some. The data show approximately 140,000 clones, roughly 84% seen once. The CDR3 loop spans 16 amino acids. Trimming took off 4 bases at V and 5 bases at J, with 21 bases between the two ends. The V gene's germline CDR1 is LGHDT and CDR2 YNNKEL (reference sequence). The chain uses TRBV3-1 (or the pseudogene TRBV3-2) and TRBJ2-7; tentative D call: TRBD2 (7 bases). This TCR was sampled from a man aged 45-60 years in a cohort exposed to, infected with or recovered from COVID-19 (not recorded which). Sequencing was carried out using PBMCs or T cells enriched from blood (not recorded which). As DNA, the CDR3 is TGTGCCAGCAGCCGATTGGCTGGGAGGGGGGACCACGAGCAGTACTTC. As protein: CASSRLAGRGDHEQYF.